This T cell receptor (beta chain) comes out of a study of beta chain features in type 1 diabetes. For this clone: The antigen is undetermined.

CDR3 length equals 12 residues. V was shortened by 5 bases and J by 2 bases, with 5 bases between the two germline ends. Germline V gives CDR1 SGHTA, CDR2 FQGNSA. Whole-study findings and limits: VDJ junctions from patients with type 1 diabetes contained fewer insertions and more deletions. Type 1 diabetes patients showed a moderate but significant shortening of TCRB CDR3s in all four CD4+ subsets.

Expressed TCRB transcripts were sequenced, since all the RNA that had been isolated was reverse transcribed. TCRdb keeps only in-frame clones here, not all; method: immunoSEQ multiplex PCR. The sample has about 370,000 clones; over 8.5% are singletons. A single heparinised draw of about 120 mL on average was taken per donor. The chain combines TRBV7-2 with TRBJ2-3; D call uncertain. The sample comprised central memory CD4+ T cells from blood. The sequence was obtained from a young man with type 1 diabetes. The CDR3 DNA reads TGTGCCAGCAGCAAATACACAGATACGCAGTATTTT. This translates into CASSKYTDTQYF. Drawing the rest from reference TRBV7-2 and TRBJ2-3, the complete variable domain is GAGVSQSPSNKVTEKGKDVELRCDPISGHTALYWYRQSLGQGLEFLIYFQGNSAPDKSGLPSDRFSAERTGGSVSTLTIQRTQQEDSAVYLCASSKYTDTQYFGPGTRLTVL.